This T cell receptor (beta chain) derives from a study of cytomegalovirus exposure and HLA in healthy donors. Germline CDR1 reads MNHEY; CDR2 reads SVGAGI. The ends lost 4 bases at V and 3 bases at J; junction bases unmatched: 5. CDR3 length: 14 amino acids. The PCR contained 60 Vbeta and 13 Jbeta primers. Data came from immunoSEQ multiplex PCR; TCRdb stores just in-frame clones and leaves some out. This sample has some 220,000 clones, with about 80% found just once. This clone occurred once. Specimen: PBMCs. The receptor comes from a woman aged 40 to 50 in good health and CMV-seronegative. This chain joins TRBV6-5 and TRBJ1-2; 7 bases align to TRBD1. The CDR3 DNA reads TGTGCCAGCAGTTTCGGACAGGCCGACTATGGCTACACCTTC. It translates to CASSFGQADYGYTF.